This T cell receptor beta chain was obtained from a study of blood T cell repertoires in COVID-19. Symptom resolution, clearance, or two negative PCRs marked donors in Cohort 3 as recovered. The V and J ends lost 2 bases and 4 bases respectively, with 6 bases between them. Germline V gives CDR1 MGHRA, CDR2 YSYEKL. The CDR3 spans 13 residues. In the original processing: Estimated nucleated cell counts came from reference gene primer amplification. Generated by immunoSEQ multiplex PCR, the TCRdb table keeps only in-frame clones and is missing some. V and J calls plus clone size are reproduced from that table; the DNA served to infer D and trimming. The sample contains a few hundred thousand clones, roughly nine tenths of which appear only once.

The gene calls are TRBV4-1 and TRBJ1-5; D remains ambiguous. The sample comprised PBMCs or T cells enriched from blood (not recorded which). This receptor was obtained from a man younger than 35 who had recovered from COVID-19. This CDR3 reads CASSQLPNQPQHF. The CDR3 DNA is TGCGCCAGCAGCCAACTACCTAATCAGCCCCAGCATTTT.